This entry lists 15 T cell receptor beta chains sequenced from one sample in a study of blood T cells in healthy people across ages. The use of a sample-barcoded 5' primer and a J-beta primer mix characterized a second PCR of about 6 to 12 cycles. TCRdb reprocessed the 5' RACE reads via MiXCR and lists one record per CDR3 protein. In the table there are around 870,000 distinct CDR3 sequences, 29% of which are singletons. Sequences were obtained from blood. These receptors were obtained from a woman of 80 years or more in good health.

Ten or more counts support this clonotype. The CDR3 here is CATKEDSTNEKLFF. The CDR3 coding sequence is TGTGCCACAAAGGAGGATTCAACTAATGAAAAACTGTTTTTT. V is TRBV10-3 and J is TRBJ1-4; no clear D. Germline CDR1 is ENHRY and CDR2 is SYGVKD. The CDR3 consists of 14 residues. Trimming took 10 bases from V and 0 from J, leaving 12 bases between them.

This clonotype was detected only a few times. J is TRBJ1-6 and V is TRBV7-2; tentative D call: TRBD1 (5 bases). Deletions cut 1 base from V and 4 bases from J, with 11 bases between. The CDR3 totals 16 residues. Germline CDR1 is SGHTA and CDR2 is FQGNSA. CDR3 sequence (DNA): TGTGCCAGCAGCTTAGATTCAGGGATTTATAATTCACCCCTCCACTTT. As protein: CASSLDSGIYNSPLHF.

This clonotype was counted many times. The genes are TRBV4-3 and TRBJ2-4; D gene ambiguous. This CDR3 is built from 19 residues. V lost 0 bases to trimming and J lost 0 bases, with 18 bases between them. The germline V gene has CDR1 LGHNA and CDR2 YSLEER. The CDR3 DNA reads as TGCGCCAGCAGCCAAGAGGGCGGTTCCGTAGCTCTAGCCAAAAACATTCAGTACTTC. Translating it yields CASSQEGGSVALAKNIQYF.

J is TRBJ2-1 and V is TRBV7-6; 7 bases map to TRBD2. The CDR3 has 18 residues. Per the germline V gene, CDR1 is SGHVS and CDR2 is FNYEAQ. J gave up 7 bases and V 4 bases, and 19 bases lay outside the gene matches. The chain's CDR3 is CASSSAELASLLGNEQFF. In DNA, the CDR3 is TGTGCCAGCAGCTCAGCGGAACTAGCGTCCCTCCTTGGGAATGAGCAGTTCTTC.

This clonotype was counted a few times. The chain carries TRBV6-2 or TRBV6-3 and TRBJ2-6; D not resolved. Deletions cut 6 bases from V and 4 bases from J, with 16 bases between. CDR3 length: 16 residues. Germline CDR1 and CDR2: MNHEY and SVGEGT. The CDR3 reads CASSPRTALGANVLTF. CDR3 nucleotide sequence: TGTGCCAGCAGCCCTAGGACGGCCCTGGGGGCCAACGTCCTGACTTTC.

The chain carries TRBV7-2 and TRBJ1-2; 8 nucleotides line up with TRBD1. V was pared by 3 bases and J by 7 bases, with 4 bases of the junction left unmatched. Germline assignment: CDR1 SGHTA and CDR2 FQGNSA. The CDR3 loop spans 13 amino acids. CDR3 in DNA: TGTGCCAGCAGCTTGCAACAGGGGGGTGGCTACACCTTC. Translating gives CASSLQQGGGYTF.

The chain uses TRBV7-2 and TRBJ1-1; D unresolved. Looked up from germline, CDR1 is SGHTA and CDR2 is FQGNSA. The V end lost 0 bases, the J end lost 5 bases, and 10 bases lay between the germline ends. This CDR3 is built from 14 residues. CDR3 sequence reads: CASSLASAGTEAFF. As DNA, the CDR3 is TGTGCCAGCAGCTTAGCATCGGCGGGGACTGAAGCTTTCTTT.

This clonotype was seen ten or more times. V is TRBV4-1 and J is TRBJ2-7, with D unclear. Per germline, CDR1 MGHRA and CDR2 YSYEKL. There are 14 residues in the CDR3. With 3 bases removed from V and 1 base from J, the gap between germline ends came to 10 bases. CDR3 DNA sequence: TGCGCCAGCAGCCACCTCGACCGGTCCTACGAGCAGTACTTC. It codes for CASSHLDRSYEQYF.

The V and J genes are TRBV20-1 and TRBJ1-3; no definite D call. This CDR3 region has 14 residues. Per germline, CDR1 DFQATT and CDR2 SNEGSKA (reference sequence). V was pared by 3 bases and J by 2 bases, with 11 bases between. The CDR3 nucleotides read TGCAGTGCTAGCCCCGGCAGAGCTGGAAACACCATATATTTT. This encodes CSASPGRAGNTIYF.

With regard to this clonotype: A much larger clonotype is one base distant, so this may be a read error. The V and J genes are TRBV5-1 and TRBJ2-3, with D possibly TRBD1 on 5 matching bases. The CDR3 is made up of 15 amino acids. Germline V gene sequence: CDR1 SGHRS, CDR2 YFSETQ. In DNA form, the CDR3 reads TGCGCCAACAGCTTGGGGCCCACGAACACAGATACGCAGTATTTT. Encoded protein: CANSLGPTNTDTQYF.

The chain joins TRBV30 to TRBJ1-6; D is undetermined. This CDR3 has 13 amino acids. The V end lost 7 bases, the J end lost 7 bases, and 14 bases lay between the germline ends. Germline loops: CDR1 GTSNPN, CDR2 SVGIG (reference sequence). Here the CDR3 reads CAFGIMDNSPLHF. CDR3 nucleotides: TGTGCCTTCGGGATCATGGACAATTCACCCCTCCACTTT.

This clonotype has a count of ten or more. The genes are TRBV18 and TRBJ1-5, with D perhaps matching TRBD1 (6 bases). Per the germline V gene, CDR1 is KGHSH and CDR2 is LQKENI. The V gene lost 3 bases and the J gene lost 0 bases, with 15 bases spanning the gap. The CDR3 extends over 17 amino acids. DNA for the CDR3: TGTGCCAGCTCACCGACAATGGGGGGCCATAGCAATCAGCCCCAGCATTTT. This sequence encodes CASSPTMGGHSNQPQHF.

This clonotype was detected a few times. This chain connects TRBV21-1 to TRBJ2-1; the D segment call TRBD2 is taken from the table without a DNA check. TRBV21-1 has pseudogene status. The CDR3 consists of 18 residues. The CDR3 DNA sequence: TGTGCCAGCAGCAAAGCGCTTTTGATAGGTCCGGAGGGAAAGGAGCAGTTCTTC. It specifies CASSKALLIGPEGKEQFF.

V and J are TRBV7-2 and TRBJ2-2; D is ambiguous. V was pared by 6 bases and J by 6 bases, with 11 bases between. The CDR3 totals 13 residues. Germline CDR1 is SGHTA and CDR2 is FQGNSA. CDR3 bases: TGTGCCAGCAGACGCACACGGGCCGGGGAGCTGTTTTTT. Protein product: CASRRTRAGELFF.

The CDR3 sequence is CASSQADRNQETQFF. The CDR3 DNA is TGCGCCAGCAGCCAGGCCGACAGGAACCAAGAGACCCAGTTCTTC. The chain combines TRBV4-1 with TRBJ2-5; possibly TRBD1 for D (6 bases). The assigned J gene may be wrong: the sequence end matches TRBJ2-1 better. The CDR3 extends over 15 amino acids. Germline V CDR1 and CDR2: MGHRA, YSYEKL.